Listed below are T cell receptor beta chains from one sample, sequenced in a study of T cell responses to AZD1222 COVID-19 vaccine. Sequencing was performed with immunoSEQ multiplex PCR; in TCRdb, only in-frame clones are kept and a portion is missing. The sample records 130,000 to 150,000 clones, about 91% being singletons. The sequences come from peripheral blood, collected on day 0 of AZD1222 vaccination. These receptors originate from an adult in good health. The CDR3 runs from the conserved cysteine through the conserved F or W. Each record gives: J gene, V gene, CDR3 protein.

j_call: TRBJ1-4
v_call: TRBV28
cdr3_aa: CASSLGEKLFF

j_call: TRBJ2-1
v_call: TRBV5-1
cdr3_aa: CASSLVRGGGHVFYNEQFF

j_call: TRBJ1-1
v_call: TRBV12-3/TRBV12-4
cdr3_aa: CASSSRQGTEAFF

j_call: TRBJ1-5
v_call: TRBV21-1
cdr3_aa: CASSTDRGNQPQHF

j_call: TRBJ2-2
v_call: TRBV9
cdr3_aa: CASSAQVGVRELFF

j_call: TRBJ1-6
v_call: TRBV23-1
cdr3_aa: CASSQSRAGQENSPLHF

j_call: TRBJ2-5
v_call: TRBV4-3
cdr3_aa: CASSEAGGLLETQYF

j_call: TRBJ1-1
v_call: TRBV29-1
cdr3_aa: CSAQWAMNTEAFF

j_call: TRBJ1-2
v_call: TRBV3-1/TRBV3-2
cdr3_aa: CASSQLRGWDYGYTF

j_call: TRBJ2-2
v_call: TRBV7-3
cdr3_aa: CASSLTPTGRTGELFF

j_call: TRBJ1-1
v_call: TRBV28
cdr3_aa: CASSSIGASVNTEAFF